This entry lists 14 T cell receptor beta chains sequenced from one sample in a study of T cells after yellow fever vaccination. TCRdb ran MiXCR on the 5' RACE reads and lists one entry per CDR3 protein. The sample contains some 250,000 distinct CDR3 sequences, about 3.5% of which appear only once. The sample consisted of PBMCs, taken 15 days after the yellow fever booster vaccination. These receptor sequences come from a man younger than 30 who received the YFV17D yellow fever vaccine.

At least ten counts were recorded for this clonotype. The genes are TRBV4-1 and TRBJ2-7, with D perhaps matching TRBD1 or TRBD2 (5 bases each). CDR1 MGHRA and CDR2 YSYEKL come from the germline V gene. V was clipped by 0 bases and J by 6 bases, with 18 bases between them. The CDR3 is 16 amino acids. As DNA, the CDR3 is TGCGCCAGCAGCCAAGATAGAGGGCAGGGTGTCCGCGAGCAGTACTTC. Protein: CASSQDRGQGVREQYF.

This clonotype appeared many times. The chain carries TRBV12-3 or TRBV12-4 and TRBJ1-5; perhaps TRBD1 as D (6 bases). The CDR3 extends over 15 amino acids. V dropped 5 bases and J dropped 4 bases, with 15 bases sitting between them. The CDR3 region is CASSQLHGQNQPQHF. In DNA form, the CDR3 reads TGTGCCAGCAGTCAGCTTCACGGACAGAATCAGCCCCAGCATTTT.

This clonotype was observed many times. The chain has TRBV2 and TRBJ2-5; TRBD1 might be the D (5 bases). The CDR3 spans 14 residues. The germline CDR1 and CDR2 sequences are SNHLY and FYNNEI. With 4 bases removed from V and 5 bases from J, the gap between germline ends came to 14 bases. CDR3 nucleotide sequence: TGTGCCAGCAGTGCATCTACAGGCGGCGAGACCCAGTACTTC. Translation: CASSASTGGETQYF. Supplemented by reference TRBV2 and TRBJ2-5, the full variable domain reads EPEVTQTPSHQVTQMGQEVILRCVPISNHLYFYWYRQILGQKVEFLVSFYNNEISEKSEIFDDQFSVERPDGSNFTLKIRSTKLEDSAMYFCASSASTGGETQYFGPGTRLLVL.

This clonotype was detected ten times or more. The chain couples TRBV5-5 to TRBJ2-6; D not certain. Trimming removed 5 bases at V and 0 bases at J, with 12 bases between. CDR3 size: 16 residues. CDR1 and CDR2 (germline): SGHKS, YYEKEE (reference sequence). CDR3 nucleotides: TGTGCCAGCAGGCAGGTTATGGTCTCTGGGGCCAACGTCCTGACTTTC. It is translated as CASRQVMVSGANVLTF.

This clonotype was recorded many times. The chain links TRBV7-8 to TRBJ2-3, with a possible D match to TRBD2 (6 bases). This CDR3 has 16 residues. The V gene's germline CDR1 is SGHVS and CDR2 FQNEAQ. V was trimmed by 1 base and J by 6 bases, leaving 17 bases between them. The CDR3 sequence: CASSLGAGTPWDTQYF. CDR3 sequence (DNA): TGTGCCAGCAGCTTAGGGGCCGGGACTCCGTGGGATACGCAGTATTTT.

Ten or more counts support this clonotype. The chain links TRBV10-3 to TRBJ2-3; 8 nucleotides line up with TRBD2. CDR1 and CDR2 (germline): ENHRY, SYGVKD. With 11 bases clipped from V and 5 bases from J, the junction kept 12 bases outside the gene matches. This CDR3 comprises 14 residues. The CDR3 loop reads CASERGGPEDTQYF. CDR3 bases: TGTGCCTCCGAACGGGGGGGGCCGGAAGATACGCAGTATTTT.

This clonotype has a count of ten or more. The chain carries TRBV4-3 and TRBJ1-6; no firm D call. Germline V lookup: CDR1 LGHNA, CDR2 YSLEER. This CDR3 spans 16 amino acids. Trimming stripped 1 base from V and 7 bases from J, with 14 bases between. CDR3 in DNA: TGCGCCAGCAGCCAAGGGACCCTGCTCCCAAATTCACCCCTCCACTTT. This encodes CASSQGTLLPNSPLHF.

This clonotype was counted at least ten times. The genes are TRBV7-2 and TRBJ2-1; D perhaps matches TRBD2 (5 bases). The V and J ends lost 3 bases and 7 bases respectively, with 10 bases between them. The germline V gene has CDR1 SGHTA and CDR2 FQGNSA. The CDR3 has 13 residues. This CDR3 is CASSFTSGNEQFF. As DNA, the CDR3 is TGTGCCAGCAGCTTTACTTCGGGGAATGAGCAGTTCTTC. Supplemented by reference TRBV7-2 and TRBJ2-1, the full variable domain reads GAGVSQSPSNKVTEKGKDVELRCDPISGHTALYWYRQSLGQGLEFLIYFQGNSAPDKSGLPSDRFSAERTGGSVSTLTIQRTQQEDSAVYLCASSFTSGNEQFFGPGTRLTVL.

This clonotype appeared many times. The chain recombines TRBV5-1 with TRBJ2-3; D is uncertain. In germline, CDR1 is SGHRS, CDR2 YFSETQ. Deletions cut 4 bases from V and 2 bases from J, with 8 bases between. The CDR3 is 13 amino acids. The CDR3 DNA is TGCGCCAGCAGCGTCTTCTCCACAGATACGCAGTATTTT. Protein product: CASSVFSTDTQYF.

J is TRBJ1-3 and V is TRBV12-3 or TRBV12-4; 9 nucleotides align to TRBD1. The V gene end was trimmed by 1 base and the J gene end by 4 bases; junction bases not matched to a gene: 2. The CDR3 loop spans 15 amino acids. The CDR3 DNA reads as TGTGCCAGCAGTTTAGGGACAGGGGCAGGAAACACCATATATTTT. Translated, it gives CASSLGTGAGNTIYF.

This clonotype was detected many times. The V call is TRBV6-4, the J call TRBJ2-3; TRBD1 agrees at 9 bases. Germline CDR1 and CDR2: MRHNA and SNTAGT. Trimming took 4 bases from V and 1 from J; bases not matched to a gene: 0. This CDR3 spans 14 amino acids. CDR3 nucleotide sequence: TGTGCCAGCAGTGGGACAGGGGGCACAGATACGCAGTATTTT. Protein product: CASSGTGGTDTQYF.

This clonotype came up many times. The chain links TRBV4-3 to TRBJ2-5; D not resolved. CDR1 is LGHNA, CDR2 YSLEER, per germline. V was cut by 1 base and J by 2 bases, with 14 bases left in between. The CDR3 contains 16 residues. In DNA form, the CDR3 reads TGCGCCAGCAGCCAAGGTCTCGCTCGGTCTCAAGAGACCCAGTACTTC. Its protein is CASSQGLARSQETQYF.

Regarding this clonotype: Being one base from a much bigger clone, this may be a read error. The chain links TRBV9 to TRBJ2-1, with 8 nucleotides matching TRBD2. Germline V gene data show CDR1 as SGDLS and CDR2 as YYNGEE. The CDR3 is made up of 15 amino acids. The CDR3 region has the DNA TGTGCCAGCAGCGTAGACGGGGGGGCCTGGAGTGAGCTGTTCTTC. Translation: CASSVDGGAWSELFF.

This clonotype has a count of ten or more. The rearrangement joins TRBV6-2 or TRBV6-3 to TRBJ1-6, with TRBD1 as a possible D gene (5 bases). V shed 5 bases and J shed 7 bases, with 18 bases lying between them. The germline V gene encodes CDR1 MNHEY and CDR2 SVGEGT. The CDR3 covers 16 residues. CDR3 sequence (DNA): TGTGCCAGCAGTCCCTTCGGGACTGGGGGGAATTCACCCCTCCACTTT. It yields the protein CASSPFGTGGNSPLHF.